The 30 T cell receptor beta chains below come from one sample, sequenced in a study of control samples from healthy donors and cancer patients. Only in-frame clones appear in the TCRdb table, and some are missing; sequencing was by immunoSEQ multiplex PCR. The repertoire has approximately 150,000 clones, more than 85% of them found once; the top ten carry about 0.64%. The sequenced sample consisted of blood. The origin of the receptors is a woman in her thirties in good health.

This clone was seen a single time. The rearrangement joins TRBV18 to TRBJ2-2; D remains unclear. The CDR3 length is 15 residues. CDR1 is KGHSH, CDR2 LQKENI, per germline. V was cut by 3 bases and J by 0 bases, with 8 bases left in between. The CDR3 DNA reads TGTGCCAGCTCACCCGCGGTCGCGAACACCGGGGAGCTGTTTTTT. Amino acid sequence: CASSPAVANTGELFF.

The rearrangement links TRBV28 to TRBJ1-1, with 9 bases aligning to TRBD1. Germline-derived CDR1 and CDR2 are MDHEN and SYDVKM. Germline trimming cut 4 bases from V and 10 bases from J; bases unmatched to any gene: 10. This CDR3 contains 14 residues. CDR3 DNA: TGTGCCAGCAGTTCTTTAGGGGACAGGGAACCAGCTTTCTTT. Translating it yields CASSSLGDREPAFF. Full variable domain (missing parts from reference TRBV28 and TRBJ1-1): DVKVTQSSRYLVKRTGEKVFLECVQDMDHENMFWYRQDPGLGLRLIYFSYDVKMKEKGDIPEGYSVSREKKERFSLILESASTNQTSMYLCASSSLGDREPAFFGQGTRLTVV.

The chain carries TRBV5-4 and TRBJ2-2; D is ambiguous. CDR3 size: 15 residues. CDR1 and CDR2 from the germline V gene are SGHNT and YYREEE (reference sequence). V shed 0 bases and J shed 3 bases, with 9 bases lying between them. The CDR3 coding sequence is TGTGCCAGCAGCTTGGAACGGGCTTACACCGGGGAGCTGTTTTTT. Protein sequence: CASSLERAYTGELFF.

CDR3 nucleotide sequence: TGTGCCAGCAGTGACTCAGGGACAGGGGATTTAAACATTCAGTACTTC. Translation gives CASSDSGTGDLNIQYF. The chain recombines TRBV6-4 with TRBJ2-4; 10 bases are a match to TRBD1. J was trimmed by 6 bases and V by 0 bases; bases with no gene match: 5. CDR1 MRHNA and CDR2 SNTAGT come from the germline V gene. The CDR3 consists of 16 residues.

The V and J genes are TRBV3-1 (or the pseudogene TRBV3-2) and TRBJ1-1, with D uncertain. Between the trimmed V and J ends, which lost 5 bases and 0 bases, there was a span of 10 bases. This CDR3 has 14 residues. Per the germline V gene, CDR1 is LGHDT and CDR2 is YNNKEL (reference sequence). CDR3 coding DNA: TGTGCCAGCAGCACCGCGAATTTGAACACTGAAGCTTTCTTT. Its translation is CASSTANLNTEAFF.

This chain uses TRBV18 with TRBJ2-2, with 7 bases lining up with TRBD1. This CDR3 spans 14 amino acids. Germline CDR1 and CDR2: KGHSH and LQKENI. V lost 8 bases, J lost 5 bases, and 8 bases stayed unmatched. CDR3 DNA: TGTGCCAGCCACTCCCGCAGGGGGACCGGGGAGCTGTTTTTT. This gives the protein CASHSRRGTGELFF.

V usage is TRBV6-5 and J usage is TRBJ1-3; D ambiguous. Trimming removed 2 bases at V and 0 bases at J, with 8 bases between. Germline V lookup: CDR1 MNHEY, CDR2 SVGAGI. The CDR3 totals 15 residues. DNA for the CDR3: TGTGCCAGCAGTTACGGCCGATACTCTGGAAACACCATATATTTT. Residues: CASSYGRYSGNTIYF.

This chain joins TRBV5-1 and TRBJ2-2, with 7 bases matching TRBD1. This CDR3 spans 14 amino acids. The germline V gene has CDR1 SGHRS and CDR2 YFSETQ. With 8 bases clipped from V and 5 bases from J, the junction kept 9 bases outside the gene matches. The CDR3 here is CASGQALGTGELFF. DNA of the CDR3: TGCGCCAGTGGACAGGCCTTGGGGACCGGGGAGCTGTTTTTT.

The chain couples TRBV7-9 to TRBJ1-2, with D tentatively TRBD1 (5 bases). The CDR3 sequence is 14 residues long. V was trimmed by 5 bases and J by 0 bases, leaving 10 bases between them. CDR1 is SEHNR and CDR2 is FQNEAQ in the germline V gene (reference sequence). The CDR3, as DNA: TGTGCCAGCAGCCGGGACTTGTCTAACTATGGCTACACCTTC. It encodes CASSRDLSNYGYTF.

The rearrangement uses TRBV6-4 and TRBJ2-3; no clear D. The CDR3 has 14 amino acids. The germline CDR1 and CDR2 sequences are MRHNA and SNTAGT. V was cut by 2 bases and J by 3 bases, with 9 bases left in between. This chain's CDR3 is CASSDAPGTDTQYF. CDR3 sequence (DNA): TGTGCCAGCAGTGACGCCCCCGGGACAGATACGCAGTATTTT.

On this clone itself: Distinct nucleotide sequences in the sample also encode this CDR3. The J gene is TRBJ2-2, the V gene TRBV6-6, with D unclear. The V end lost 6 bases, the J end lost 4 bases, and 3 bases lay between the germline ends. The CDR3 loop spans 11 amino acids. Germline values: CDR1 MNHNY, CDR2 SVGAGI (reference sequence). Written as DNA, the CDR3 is TGTGCCAGCAGCCTCACCGGGGAGCTGTTTTTT. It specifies CASSLTGELFF.

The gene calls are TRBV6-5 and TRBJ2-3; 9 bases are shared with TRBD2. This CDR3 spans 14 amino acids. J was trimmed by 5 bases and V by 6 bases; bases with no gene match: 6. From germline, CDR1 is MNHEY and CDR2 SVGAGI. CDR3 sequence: CASRTSGPLDTQYF. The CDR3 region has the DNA TGTGCCAGCAGGACTAGCGGCCCTCTAGATACGCAGTATTTT.

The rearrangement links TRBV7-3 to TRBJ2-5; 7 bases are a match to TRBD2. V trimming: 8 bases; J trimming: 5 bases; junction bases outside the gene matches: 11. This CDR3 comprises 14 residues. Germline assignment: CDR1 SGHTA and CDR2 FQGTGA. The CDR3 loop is CASSPGRAEETQYF. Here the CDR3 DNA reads TGTGCCAGCTCCCCTGGGAGGGCTGAGGAGACCCAGTACTTC.

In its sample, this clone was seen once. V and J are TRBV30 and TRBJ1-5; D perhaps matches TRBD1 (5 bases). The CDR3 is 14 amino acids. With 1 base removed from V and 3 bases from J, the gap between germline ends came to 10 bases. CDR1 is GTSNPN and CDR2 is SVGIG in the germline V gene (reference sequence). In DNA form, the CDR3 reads TGTGCCTGGAGTGCAGACAGCTCCAATCAGCCCCAGCATTTT. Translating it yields CAWSADSSNQPQHF.

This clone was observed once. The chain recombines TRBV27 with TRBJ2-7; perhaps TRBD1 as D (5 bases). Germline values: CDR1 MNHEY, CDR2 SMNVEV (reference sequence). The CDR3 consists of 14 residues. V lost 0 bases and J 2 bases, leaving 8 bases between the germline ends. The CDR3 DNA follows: TGTGCCAGCAGTTTATCGGGGCAGGCCTACGAGCAGTACTTC. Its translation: CASSLSGQAYEQYF.

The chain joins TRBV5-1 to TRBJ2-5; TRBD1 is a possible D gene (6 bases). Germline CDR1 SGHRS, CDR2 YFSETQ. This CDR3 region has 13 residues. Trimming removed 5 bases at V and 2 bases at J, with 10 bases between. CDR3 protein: CASRWGPQETQYF. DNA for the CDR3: TGCGCCAGCAGGTGGGGGCCTCAAGAGACCCAGTACTTC.

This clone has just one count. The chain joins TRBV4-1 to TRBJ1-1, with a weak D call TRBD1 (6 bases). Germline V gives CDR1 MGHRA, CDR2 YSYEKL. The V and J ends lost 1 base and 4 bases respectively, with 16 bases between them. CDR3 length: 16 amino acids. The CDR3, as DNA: TGCGCCAGCAGCCAAGTTAGCACAGGGAGGGCCACTGAAGCTTTCTTT. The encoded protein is CASSQVSTGRATEAFF.

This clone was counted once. CDR3 sequence reads: CAISEFASPSSEQFF. CDR3 sequence (DNA): TGTGCCATCAGTGAGTTTGCTAGTCCCTCCAGTGAGCAGTTCTTC. This chain uses TRBV10-3 with TRBJ2-1; D unclear. The CDR3 has 15 amino acids. Trimming shortened V by 1 base and J by 9 bases, and 16 bases separated the two germline ends. CDR1 is ENHRY and CDR2 is SYGVKD in the germline V gene.

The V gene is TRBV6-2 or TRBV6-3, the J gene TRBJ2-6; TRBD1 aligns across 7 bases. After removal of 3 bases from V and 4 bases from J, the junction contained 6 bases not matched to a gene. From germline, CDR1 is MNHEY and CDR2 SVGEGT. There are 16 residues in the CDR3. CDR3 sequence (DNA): TGTGCCAGCAGTTATGAGGACAGGTCCGGGGCCAACGTCCTGACTTTC. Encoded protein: CASSYEDRSGANVLTF.

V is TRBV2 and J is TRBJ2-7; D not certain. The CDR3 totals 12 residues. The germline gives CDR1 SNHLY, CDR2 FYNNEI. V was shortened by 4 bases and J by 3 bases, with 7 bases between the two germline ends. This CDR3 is CASSADIYEQYF. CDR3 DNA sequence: TGTGCCAGCAGTGCAGATATCTACGAGCAGTACTTC.

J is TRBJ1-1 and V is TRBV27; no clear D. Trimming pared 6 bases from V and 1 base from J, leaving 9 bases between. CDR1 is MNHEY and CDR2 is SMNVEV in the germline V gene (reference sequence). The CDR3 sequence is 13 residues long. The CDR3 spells CASRDLTNTEAFF. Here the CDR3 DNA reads TGTGCCAGCAGGGACCTTACGAACACTGAAGCTTTCTTT.

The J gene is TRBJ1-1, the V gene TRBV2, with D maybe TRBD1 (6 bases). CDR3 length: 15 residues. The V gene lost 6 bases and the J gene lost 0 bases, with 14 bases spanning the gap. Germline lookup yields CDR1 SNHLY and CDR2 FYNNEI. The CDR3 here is CASSLFQGLNTEAFF. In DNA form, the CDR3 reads TGTGCCAGCAGCCTATTTCAGGGGTTGAACACTGAAGCTTTCTTT.

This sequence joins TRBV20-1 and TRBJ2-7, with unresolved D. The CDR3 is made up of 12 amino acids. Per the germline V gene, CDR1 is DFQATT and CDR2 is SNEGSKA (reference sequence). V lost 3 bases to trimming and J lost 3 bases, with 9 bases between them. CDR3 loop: CSASGQIYEQYF. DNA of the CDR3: TGCAGTGCTAGTGGGCAGATCTACGAGCAGTACTTC.

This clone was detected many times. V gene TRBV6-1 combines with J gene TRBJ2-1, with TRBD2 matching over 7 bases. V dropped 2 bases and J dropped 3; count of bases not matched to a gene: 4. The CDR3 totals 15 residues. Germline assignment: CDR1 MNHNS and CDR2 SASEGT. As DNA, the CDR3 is TGTGCCAGCAGTGAACGAGCTAGCGGCTACAATGAGCAGTTCTTC. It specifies CASSERASGYNEQFF.

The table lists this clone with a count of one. DNA for the CDR3: TGCGCCAGCAGCCGCGCCGGGACCGGGGCTAACTATGGCTACACCTTC. Protein: CASSRAGTGANYGYTF. The chain carries TRBV4-3 and TRBJ1-2; a weak D match, TRBD1 (5 bases). The germline CDR1 and CDR2 sequences are LGHNA and YSLEER. There are 16 residues in the CDR3. Between the trimmed V and J ends, which lost 4 bases and 0 bases, there was a span of 15 bases.

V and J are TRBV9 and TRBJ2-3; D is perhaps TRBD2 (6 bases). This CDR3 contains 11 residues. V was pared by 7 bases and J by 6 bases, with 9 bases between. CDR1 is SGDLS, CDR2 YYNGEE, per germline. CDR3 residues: CASGREDTQYF. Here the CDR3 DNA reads TGTGCCAGCGGACGGGAGGATACGCAGTATTTT.

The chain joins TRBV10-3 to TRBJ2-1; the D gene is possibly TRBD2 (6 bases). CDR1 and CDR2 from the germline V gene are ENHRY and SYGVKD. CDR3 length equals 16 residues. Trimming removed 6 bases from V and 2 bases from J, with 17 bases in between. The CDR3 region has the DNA TGTGCCATCAGCTACCCCCCTAGCGCGACCTACAATGAGCAGTTCTTC. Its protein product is CAISYPPSATYNEQFF.

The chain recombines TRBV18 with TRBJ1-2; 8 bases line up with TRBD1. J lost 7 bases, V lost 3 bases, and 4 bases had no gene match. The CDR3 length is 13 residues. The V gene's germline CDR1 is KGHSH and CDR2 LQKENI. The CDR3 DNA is TGTGCCAGCTCACCGGACAGGGTCGGTGGCTACACCTTC. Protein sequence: CASSPDRVGGYTF. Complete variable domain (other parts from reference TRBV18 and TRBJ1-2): NAGVMQNPRHLVRRRGQEARLRCSPMKGHSHVYWYRQLPEEGLKFMVYLQKENIIDESGMPKERFSAEFPKEGPSILRIQQVVRGDSAAYFCASSPDRVGGYTFGSGTRLTVV.

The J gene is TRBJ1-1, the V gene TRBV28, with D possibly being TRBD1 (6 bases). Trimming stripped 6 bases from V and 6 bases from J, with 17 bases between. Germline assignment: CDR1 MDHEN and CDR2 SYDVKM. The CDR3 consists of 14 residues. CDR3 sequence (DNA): TGTGCCAGCAGACCAACTGGGGGCCACGCTGAAGCTTTCTTT. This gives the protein CASRPTGGHAEAFF.

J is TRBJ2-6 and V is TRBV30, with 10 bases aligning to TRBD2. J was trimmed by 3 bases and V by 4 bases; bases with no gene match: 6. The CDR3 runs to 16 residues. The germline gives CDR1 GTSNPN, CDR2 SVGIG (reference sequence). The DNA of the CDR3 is TGTGCCTGGAATAGCGGGAGGATCGGTGGGGCCAACGTCCTGACTTTC. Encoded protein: CAWNSGRIGGANVLTF.